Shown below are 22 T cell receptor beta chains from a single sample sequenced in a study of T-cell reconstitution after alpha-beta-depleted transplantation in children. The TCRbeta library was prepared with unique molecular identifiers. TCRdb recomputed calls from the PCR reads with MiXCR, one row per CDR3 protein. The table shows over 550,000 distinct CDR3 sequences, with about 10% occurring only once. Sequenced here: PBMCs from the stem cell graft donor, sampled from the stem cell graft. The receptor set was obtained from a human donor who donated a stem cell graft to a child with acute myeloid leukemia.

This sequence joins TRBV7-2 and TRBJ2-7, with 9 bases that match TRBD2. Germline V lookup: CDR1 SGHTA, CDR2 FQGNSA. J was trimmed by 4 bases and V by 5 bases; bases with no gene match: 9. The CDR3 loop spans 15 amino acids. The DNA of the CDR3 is TGTGCCAGCAGCACAGGACTAGCGACTGTTTACGAGCAGTACTTC. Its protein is CASSTGLATVYEQYF.

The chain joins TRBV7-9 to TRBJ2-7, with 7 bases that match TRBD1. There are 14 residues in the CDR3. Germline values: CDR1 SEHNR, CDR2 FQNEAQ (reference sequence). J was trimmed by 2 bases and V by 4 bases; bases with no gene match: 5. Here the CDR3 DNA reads TGTGCCAGCAGCTCTTTGACAGGGCCCTACGAGCAGTACTTC. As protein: CASSSLTGPYEQYF.

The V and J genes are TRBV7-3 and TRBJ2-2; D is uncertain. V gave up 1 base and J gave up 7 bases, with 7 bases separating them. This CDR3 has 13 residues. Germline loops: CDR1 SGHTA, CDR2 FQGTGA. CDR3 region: CASSLIRNGELFF. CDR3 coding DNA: TGTGCCAGCAGCTTAATTCGGAACGGGGAGCTGTTTTTT.

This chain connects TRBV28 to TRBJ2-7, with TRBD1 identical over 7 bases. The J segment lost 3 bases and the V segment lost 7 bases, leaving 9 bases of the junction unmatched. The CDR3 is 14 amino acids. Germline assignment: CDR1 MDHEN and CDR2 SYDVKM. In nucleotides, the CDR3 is TGTGCCAGCACCGTTCGGGACAGAAACTACGAGCAGTACTTC. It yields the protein CASTVRDRNYEQYF.

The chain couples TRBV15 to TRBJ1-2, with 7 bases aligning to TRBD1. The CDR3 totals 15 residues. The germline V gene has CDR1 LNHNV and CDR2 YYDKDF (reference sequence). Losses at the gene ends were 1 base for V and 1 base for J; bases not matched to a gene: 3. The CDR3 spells CATSRGDSSNYGYTF. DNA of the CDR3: TGTGCCACCAGCAGAGGGGACAGTAGTAACTATGGCTACACCTTC.

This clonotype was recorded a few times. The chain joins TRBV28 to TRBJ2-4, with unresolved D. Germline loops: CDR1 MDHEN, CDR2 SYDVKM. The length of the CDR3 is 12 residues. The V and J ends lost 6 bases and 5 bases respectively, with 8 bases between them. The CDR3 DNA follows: TGTGCCAGCAGCCAACGAGAAAACATTCAGTACTTC. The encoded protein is CASSQRENIQYF.

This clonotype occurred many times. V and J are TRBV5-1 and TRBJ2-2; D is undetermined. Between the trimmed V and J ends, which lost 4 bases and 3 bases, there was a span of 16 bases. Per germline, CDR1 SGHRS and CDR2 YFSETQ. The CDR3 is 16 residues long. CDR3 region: CASSLTSRRDTGELFF. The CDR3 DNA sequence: TGCGCCAGCAGCCTTACCTCACGAAGGGACACCGGGGAGCTGTTTTTT.

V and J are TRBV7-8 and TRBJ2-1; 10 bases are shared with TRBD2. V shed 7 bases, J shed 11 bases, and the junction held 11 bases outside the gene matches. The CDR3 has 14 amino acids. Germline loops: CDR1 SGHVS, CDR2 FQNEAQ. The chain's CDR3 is CASNELAGLSKQFF. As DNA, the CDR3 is TGTGCCAGCAACGAACTAGCGGGATTGAGTAAGCAGTTCTTC.

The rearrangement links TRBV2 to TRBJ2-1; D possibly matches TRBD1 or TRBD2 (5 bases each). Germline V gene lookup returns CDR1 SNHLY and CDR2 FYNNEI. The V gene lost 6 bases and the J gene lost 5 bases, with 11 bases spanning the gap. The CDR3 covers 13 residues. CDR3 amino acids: CASRGEGNNEQFF. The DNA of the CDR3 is TGTGCCAGCAGGGGTGAGGGGAACAATGAGCAGTTCTTC.

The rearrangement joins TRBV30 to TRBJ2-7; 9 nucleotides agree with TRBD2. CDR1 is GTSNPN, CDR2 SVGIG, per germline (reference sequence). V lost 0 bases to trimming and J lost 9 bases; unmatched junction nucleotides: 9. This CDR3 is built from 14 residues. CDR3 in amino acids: CAWSVQLAGSGQYF. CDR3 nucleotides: TGTGCCTGGAGTGTACAGCTAGCGGGAAGCGGGCAGTACTTC.

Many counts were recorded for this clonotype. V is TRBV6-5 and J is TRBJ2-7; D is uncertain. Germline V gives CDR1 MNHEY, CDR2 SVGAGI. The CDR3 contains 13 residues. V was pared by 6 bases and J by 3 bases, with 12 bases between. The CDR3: CASSRRADYEQYF. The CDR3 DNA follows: TGTGCCAGCAGCAGAAGGGCCGACTACGAGCAGTACTTC.

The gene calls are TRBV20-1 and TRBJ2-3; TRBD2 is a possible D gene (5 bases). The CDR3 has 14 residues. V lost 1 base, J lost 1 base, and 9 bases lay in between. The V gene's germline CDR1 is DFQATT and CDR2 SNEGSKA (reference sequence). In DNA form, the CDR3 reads TGCAGTGCTAGAGTGGGAGATGGCACAGATACGCAGTATTTT. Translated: CSARVGDGTDTQYF.

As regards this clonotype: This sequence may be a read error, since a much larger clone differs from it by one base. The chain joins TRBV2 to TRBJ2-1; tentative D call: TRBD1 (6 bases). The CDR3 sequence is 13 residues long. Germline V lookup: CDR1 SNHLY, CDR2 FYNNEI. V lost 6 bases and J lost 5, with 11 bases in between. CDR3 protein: CASSRDINNEQFF. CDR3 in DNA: TGTGCCAGCAGCCGGGACATAAACAATGAGCAGTTCTTC.

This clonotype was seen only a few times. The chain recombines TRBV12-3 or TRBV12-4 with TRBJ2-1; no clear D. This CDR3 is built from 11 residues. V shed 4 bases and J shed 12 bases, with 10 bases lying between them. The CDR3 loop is CASSSALVQFF. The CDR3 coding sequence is TGTGCCAGCAGTTCCGCTCTGGTGCAGTTCTTC.

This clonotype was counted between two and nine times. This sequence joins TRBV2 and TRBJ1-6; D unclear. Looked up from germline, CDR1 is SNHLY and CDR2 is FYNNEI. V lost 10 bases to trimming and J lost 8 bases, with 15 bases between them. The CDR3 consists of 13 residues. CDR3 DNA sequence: TGTGCCACCGCTAAAGCGCGGGATTCACCCCTCCACTTT. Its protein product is CATAKARDSPLHF.

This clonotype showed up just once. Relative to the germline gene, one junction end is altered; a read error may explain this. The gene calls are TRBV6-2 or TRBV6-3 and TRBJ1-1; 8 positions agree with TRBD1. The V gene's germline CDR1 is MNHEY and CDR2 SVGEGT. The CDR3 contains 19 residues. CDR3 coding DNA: TGTGCCGGCAGAACCTCTCCTTCGGGACAGGCTCCACAGGAGGGTGAAGCTTTCTTT. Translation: CAGRTSPSGQAPQEGEAFF.

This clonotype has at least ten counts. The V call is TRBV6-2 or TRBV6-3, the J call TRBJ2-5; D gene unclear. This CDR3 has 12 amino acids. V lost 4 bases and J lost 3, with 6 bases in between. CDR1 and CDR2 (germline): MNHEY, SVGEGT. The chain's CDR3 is CASSWTEETQYF. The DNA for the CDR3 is TGTGCCAGCAGTTGGACCGAAGAGACCCAGTACTTC.

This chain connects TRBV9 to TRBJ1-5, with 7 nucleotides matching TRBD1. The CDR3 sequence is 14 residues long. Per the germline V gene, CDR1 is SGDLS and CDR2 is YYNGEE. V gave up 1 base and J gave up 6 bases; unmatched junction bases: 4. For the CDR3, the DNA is TGTGCCAGCAGCGTACGACAGGGTGGTCAGCCCCAGCATTTT. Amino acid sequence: CASSVRQGGQPQHF.

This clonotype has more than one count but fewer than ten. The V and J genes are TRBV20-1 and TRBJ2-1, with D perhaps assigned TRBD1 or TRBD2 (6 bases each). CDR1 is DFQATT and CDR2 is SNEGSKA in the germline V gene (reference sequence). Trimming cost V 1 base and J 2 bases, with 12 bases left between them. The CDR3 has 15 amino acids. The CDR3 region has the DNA TGCAGTGCTAGAGCGGAGGGGGGCGCCTACAATGAGCAGTTCTTC. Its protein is CSARAEGGAYNEQFF.

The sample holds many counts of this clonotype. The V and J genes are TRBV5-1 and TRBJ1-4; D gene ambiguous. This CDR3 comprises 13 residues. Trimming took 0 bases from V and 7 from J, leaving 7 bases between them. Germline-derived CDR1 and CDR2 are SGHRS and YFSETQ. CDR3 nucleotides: TGCGCCAGCAGCTTGGGGATGGGTGAAAAACTGTTTTTT. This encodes CASSLGMGEKLFF.

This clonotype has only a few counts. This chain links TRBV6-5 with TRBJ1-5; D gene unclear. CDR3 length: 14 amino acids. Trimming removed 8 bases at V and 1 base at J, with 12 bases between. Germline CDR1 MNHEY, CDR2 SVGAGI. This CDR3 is CASRSGYSNQPQHF. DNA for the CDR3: TGTGCCAGCCGTTCCGGGTACAGCAATCAGCCCCAGCATTTT.

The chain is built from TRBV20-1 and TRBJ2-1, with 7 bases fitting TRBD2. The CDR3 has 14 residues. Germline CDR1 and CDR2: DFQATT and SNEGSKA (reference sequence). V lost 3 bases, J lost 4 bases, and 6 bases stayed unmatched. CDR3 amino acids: CSASSLAEYNEQFF. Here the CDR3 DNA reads TGCAGTGCTAGTAGTCTAGCGGAATACAATGAGCAGTTCTTC.